This record concerns one TCR beta chain sequence. CDR3 length equals 16 residues. In germline, CDR1 is SNHLY, CDR2 FYNNEI. The trim removed 6 bases at V and 6 bases at J, leaving 13 bases unmatched. The data derive from a study of blood T cell repertoires in COVID-19. Study background: Samples representing acute and convalescent COVID-19 were sourced from the United States, Italy and Spain. The cDNA or gDNA used as material had been derived from T cells, B-cell-depleted T cells, or PBMCs.

Sequencing was performed with immunoSEQ multiplex PCR; in TCRdb, only in-frame clones are kept and a portion is missing. The sample consists of roughly 32,000 clones, around 75% of them appearing once. This receptor was identified in an elderly man with active or convalescent COVID-19. The chain is built from TRBV2 and TRBJ2-1; 8 positions agree with TRBD1. The sequenced material came from peripheral blood. The CDR3 region is CASRKVGRGPFNEQFF. The DNA of the CDR3 is TGTGCCAGCAGGAAAGTGGGCAGGGGGCCCTTCAATGAGCAGTTCTTC.